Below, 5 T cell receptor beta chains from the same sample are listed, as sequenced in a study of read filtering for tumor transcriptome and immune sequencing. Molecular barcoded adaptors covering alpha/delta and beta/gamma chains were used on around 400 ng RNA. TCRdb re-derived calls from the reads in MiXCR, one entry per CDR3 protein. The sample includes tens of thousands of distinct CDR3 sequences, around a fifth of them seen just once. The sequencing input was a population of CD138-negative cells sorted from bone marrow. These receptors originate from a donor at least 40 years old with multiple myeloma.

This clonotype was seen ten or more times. The CDR3 DNA reads TGTGCCAGCAGCCAAGGGGGGGTCCCAGATACGCAGTATTTT. This translates into CASSQGGVPDTQYF. The chain couples TRBV3-1 to TRBJ2-3; D might be TRBD2 (6 bases). Germline CDR1 is LGHDT and CDR2 is YNNKEL (reference sequence). Trimming took off 1 base at V and 4 bases at J, with 9 bases between the two ends. The CDR3 spans 14 residues.

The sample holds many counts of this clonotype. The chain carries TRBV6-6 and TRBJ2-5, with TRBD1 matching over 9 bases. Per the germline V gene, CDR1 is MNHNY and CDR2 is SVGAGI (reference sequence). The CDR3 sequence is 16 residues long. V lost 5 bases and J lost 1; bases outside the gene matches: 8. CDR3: CASSANPGQGQETQYF. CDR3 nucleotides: TGTGCCAGCAGTGCGAACCCGGGACAGGGCCAAGAGACCCAGTACTTC.

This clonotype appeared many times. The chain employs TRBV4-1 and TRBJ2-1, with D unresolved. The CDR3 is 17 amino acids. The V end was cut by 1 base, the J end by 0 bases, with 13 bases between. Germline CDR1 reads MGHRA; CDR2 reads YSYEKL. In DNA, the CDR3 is TGCGCCAGCAGCCAAGTTGTAGACTGGAGCTCCTACAATGAGCAGTTCTTC. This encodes CASSQVVDWSSYNEQFF.

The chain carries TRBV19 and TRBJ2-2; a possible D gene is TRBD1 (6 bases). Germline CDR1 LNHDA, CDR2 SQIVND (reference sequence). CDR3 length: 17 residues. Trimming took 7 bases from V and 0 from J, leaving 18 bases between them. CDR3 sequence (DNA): TGTGCCAGTACAACCCTCACAGGGCTCGCGAACACCGGGGAGCTGTTTTTT. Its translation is CASTTLTGLANTGELFF.

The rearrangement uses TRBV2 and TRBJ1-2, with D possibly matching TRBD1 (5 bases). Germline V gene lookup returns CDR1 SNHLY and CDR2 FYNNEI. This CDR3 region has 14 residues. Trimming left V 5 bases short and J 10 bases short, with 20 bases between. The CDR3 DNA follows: TGTGCCAGCAGTCCGGGACCCGGCCTGGGTGCCTACACCTTC. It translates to CASSPGPGLGAYTF.